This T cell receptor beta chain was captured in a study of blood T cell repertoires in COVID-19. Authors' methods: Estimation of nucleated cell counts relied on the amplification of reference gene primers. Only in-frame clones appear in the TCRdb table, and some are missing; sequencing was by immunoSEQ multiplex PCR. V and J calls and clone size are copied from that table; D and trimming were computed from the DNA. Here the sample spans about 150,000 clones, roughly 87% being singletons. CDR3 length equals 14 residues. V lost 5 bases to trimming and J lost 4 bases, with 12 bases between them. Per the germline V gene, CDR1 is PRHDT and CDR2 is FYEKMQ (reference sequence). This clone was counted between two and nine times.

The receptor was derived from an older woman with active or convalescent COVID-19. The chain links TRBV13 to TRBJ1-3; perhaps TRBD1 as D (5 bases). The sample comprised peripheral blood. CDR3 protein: CASSRAGVGNTIYF. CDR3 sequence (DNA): TGTGCCAGCAGCCGGGCGGGGGTAGGAAACACCATATATTTT.